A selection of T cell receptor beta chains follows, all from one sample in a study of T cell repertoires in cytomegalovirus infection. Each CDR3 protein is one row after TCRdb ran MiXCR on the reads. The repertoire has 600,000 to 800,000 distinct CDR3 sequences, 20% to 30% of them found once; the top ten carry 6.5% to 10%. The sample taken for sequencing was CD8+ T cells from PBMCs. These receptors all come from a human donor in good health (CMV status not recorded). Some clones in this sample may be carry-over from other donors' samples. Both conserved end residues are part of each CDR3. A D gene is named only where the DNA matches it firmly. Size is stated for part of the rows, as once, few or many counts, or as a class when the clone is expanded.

CDR3nt: TGCAGCGTTGAAGATCGGGGGGGCCGCAGGAGTGAGCAGTTCTTC
CDR3aa: CSVEDRGGRRSEQFF
d_gene: TRBD2
abundance: NA
j_gene: TRBJ2-1
len: 15
v_gene: TRBV29-1

CDR3nt: TGTGCCAGTAGTATGTGGGGTGAGCAGTTCTTC
CDR3aa: CASSMWGEQFF
d_gene: NA
abundance: NA
j_gene: TRBJ2-1
len: 11
v_gene: TRBV19

CDR3nt: TGTGCCATCAGTTCTAGCGGGGGGCCCTACAATGAGCAGTTCTTC
CDR3aa: CAISSSGGPYNEQFF
d_gene: TRBD2
abundance: NA
j_gene: TRBJ2-1
len: 15
v_gene: TRBV10-3

CDR3nt: TGCGCCAGCAGTGACAGGGGGAATACGCAGTATTTT
CDR3aa: CASSDRGNTQYF
d_gene: TRBD1
abundance: few
j_gene: TRBJ2-3
len: 12
v_gene: TRBV10-1

CDR3nt: TGTGCCATCAGTGAACCCCTCGATTGGGAGAAGGGCTACACCTTC
CDR3aa: CAISEPLDWEKGYTF
d_gene: NA
abundance: NA
j_gene: TRBJ1-2
len: 15
v_gene: TRBV10-3

CDR3nt: TGTGCCAGCAGCTTGCAGGGTCCTAGTCAGCCCCAGCATTTT
CDR3aa: CASSLQGPSQPQHF
d_gene: NA
abundance: NA
j_gene: TRBJ1-5
len: 14
v_gene: TRBV5-4

CDR3nt: TGTGCCAGCAGTTTTCCCTCCCCAGGGGAAGGAACTAACTATGGCTACACCTTC
CDR3aa: CASSFPSPGEGTNYGYTF
d_gene: NA
abundance: NA
j_gene: TRBJ1-2
len: 18
v_gene: TRBV28

CDR3nt: TGTGCCGTCGGAGGGTGGGTTGAAGCTTTCTTT
CDR3aa: CAVGGWVEAFF
d_gene: NA
abundance: few
j_gene: TRBJ1-1
len: 11
v_gene: TRBV2

CDR3nt: TGTGCCAGCAACAAGCTAGCGGCGCGCACAGATACGCAGTATTTT
CDR3aa: CASNKLAARTDTQYF
d_gene: TRBD2
abundance: NA
j_gene: TRBJ2-3
len: 15
v_gene: TRBV2

CDR3nt: TGTGCCACCAGTGATTCGGGTACAGGGCCCGCGGGGGAGCTGTTTTTT
CDR3aa: CATSDSGTGPAGELFF
d_gene: NA
abundance: few
j_gene: TRBJ2-2
len: 16
v_gene: TRBV24-1

CDR3nt: TGTGCCAGCAGTTTTCCCAGGGTGAACACTGAAGCTTTCTTT
CDR3aa: CASSFPRVNTEAFF
d_gene: NA
abundance: few
j_gene: TRBJ1-1
len: 14
v_gene: TRBV28

CDR3nt: TGTGCCAGCAGCTCCTTAAATGAAAAACTGTTTTTT
CDR3aa: CASSSLNEKLFF
d_gene: NA
abundance: NA
j_gene: TRBJ1-4
len: 12
v_gene: TRBV13

CDR3nt: TGTGCCAGCAGCTGGGGACAGGGCGTGCAGCCCCAGCATTTT
CDR3aa: CASSWGQGVQPQHF
d_gene: TRBD1
abundance: NA
j_gene: TRBJ1-5
len: 14
v_gene: TRBV5-6

CDR3nt: TGCAGTGCAAGCGGACAGGGGAACTTGTATGGCTACACCTTC
CDR3aa: CSASGQGNLYGYTF
d_gene: TRBD1
abundance: few
j_gene: TRBJ1-2
len: 14
v_gene: TRBV20-1

CDR3nt: TGCAGCGGCGCAGTCAACTATGGCTACACCTTC
CDR3aa: CSGAVNYGYTF
d_gene: NA
abundance: NA
j_gene: TRBJ1-2
len: 11
v_gene: TRBV29-1

CDR3nt: TGTGCCAGCAGTTACTCGACTGGACAGAACTACAATGAGCAGTTCTTC
CDR3aa: CASSYSTGQNYNEQFF
d_gene: NA
abundance: NA
j_gene: TRBJ2-1
len: 16
v_gene: TRBV6-2/TRBV6-3

CDR3nt: TGTGCCAGCAGTTTATCTCGGGCAGGCACAGATACGCAGTATTTT
CDR3aa: CASSLSRAGTDTQYF
d_gene: NA
abundance: many
j_gene: TRBJ2-3
len: 15
v_gene: TRBV27

CDR3nt: TGCAGTGCTAGAGATAGACAGCCCGGGCACTATGGCTACACCTTC
CDR3aa: CSARDRQPGHYGYTF
d_gene: NA
abundance: many
j_gene: TRBJ1-2
len: 15
v_gene: TRBV20-1

CDR3nt: TGTGCCAGCAGCCTGGGGAAGGGGACGGAAGCTTTCTTT
CDR3aa: CASSLGKGTEAFF
d_gene: NA
abundance: many
j_gene: TRBJ1-1
len: 13
v_gene: TRBV7-2

CDR3nt: TGCAGTGCTAGAAGGCGGCAGACGAACACTGAAGCTTTCTTT
CDR3aa: CSARRRQTNTEAFF
d_gene: NA
abundance: NA
j_gene: TRBJ1-1
len: 14
v_gene: TRBV20-1

CDR3nt: TGTGCCAGCAGTTCCCGCCCAGGAATCTCTGGAAACACCATATATTTT
CDR3aa: CASSSRPGISGNTIYF
d_gene: NA
abundance: few
j_gene: TRBJ1-3
len: 16
v_gene: TRBV12-3/TRBV12-4

CDR3nt: TGTGCCAGCAGCTTAGGGCCCTTGACAGTGAACACTGAAGCTTTCTTT
CDR3aa: CASSLGPLTVNTEAFF
d_gene: NA
abundance: few
j_gene: TRBJ1-1
len: 16
v_gene: TRBV7-6

CDR3nt: TGTGCCAGCACCGATAGTCCAGCCAACTATGGCTACACCTTC
CDR3aa: CASTDSPANYGYTF
d_gene: NA
abundance: many
j_gene: TRBJ1-2
len: 14
v_gene: TRBV7-9

CDR3nt: TGCAGCGTTATTAGCGGGGGGCATTCTGGGGCCAACGTCCTGACTTTC
CDR3aa: CSVISGGHSGANVLTF
d_gene: TRBD2
abundance: few
j_gene: TRBJ2-6
len: 16
v_gene: TRBV29-1

CDR3nt: TGTGCCAGCAGTTACGCGGGGACAGCCTACGAGCAGTACTTC
CDR3aa: CASSYAGTAYEQYF
d_gene: NA
abundance: few
j_gene: TRBJ2-7
len: 14
v_gene: TRBV6-5

CDR3nt: TGTGCCAGCAGCTCCCCTTCAGAGGGGAACACTGAAGCTTTCTTT
CDR3aa: CASSSPSEGNTEAFF
d_gene: NA
abundance: many
j_gene: TRBJ1-1
len: 15
v_gene: TRBV11-1

CDR3nt: TGTGCCAGCAGCGACGGGGGGGATAATTCACCCCTCCACTTT
CDR3aa: CASSDGGDNSPLHF
d_gene: NA
abundance: NA
j_gene: TRBJ1-6
len: 14
v_gene: TRBV7-6

CDR3nt: TGCGCCAGCGGCGACAGGGAAGGGCGCAATCAGCCCCAGCATTTT
CDR3aa: CASGDREGRNQPQHF
d_gene: TRBD1
abundance: NA
j_gene: TRBJ1-5
len: 15
v_gene: TRBV23-1

CDR3nt: TGTGCCAGCAGTTACTCGAGACAGAGAGGCTACGAGCAGTACTTC
CDR3aa: CASSYSRQRGYEQYF
d_gene: NA
abundance: few
j_gene: TRBJ2-7
len: 15
v_gene: TRBV6-2/TRBV6-3

CDR3nt: TGCGCCAGCAGCCAAGAGTACAGGCTCTACAATGAGCAGTTCTTC
CDR3aa: CASSQEYRLYNEQFF
d_gene: NA
abundance: many
j_gene: TRBJ2-1
len: 15
v_gene: TRBV4-1

CDR3nt: TGTGCCAGCAGCTGGGGCCCTTTAAAGGAAAATGAAGCTTTCTTT
CDR3aa: CASSWGPLKENEAFF
d_gene: NA
abundance: many
j_gene: TRBJ1-1
len: 15
v_gene: TRBV7-2

CDR3nt: TGTGCCAGCAGTTTAACGGTTACCCTAACCAAAAACATTCAGTACTTC
CDR3aa: CASSLTVTLTKNIQYF
d_gene: NA
abundance: NA
j_gene: TRBJ2-4
len: 16
v_gene: TRBV27

CDR3nt: TGCAGTGCTAGCCAAAGGGGTGGCTACACCTTC
CDR3aa: CSASQRGGYTF
d_gene: NA
abundance: few
j_gene: TRBJ1-2
len: 11
v_gene: TRBV20-1

CDR3nt: TGTGCCAGCAGTTTAGATCCAGGGAGGGCCAATCAGCCCCAGCATTTT
CDR3aa: CASSLDPGRANQPQHF
d_gene: NA
abundance: NA
j_gene: TRBJ1-5
len: 16
v_gene: TRBV28

CDR3nt: TGTGCCAGCAGCTTAGATCCAGGGGATTATGGCTACACCTTC
CDR3aa: CASSLDPGDYGYTF
d_gene: NA
abundance: many
j_gene: TRBJ1-2
len: 14
v_gene: TRBV7-2

CDR3nt: TGTGCCAGCAGCCCCGTGGTAGATGTAGGGACAGATACGCAGTATTTT
CDR3aa: CASSPVVDVGTDTQYF
d_gene: NA
abundance: many
j_gene: TRBJ2-3
len: 16
v_gene: TRBV7-2

CDR3nt: TGCGCCAGCAGCCAAGATCTGATCGACAGTATATTGGATGGCTACACCTTC
CDR3aa: CASSQDLIDSILDGYTF
d_gene: NA
abundance: NA
j_gene: TRBJ1-2
len: 17
v_gene: TRBV4-1

CDR3nt: TGCAGCGTCCTGACTGGGAGCTCCTACGAGCAGTACTTC
CDR3aa: CSVLTGSSYEQYF
d_gene: NA
abundance: NA
j_gene: TRBJ2-7
len: 13
v_gene: TRBV29-1

CDR3nt: TGTGCCAGCAGCCCGGGGAGCGGGGGGCCCACAGATACGCAGTATTTT
CDR3aa: CASSPGSGGPTDTQYF
d_gene: TRBD2
abundance: many
j_gene: TRBJ2-3
len: 16
v_gene: TRBV7-6

CDR3nt: TGTGCCAGCAGCCGGGGGGCCGGTACCCAAGAGACCCAGTACTTC
CDR3aa: CASSRGAGTQETQYF
d_gene: NA
abundance: many
j_gene: TRBJ2-5
len: 15
v_gene: TRBV7-3

CDR3nt: TGTGCCAGCACCCGGGGGGCCGGGGCCAACGTCCTGACTTTC
CDR3aa: CASTRGAGANVLTF
d_gene: NA
abundance: many
j_gene: TRBJ2-6
len: 14
v_gene: TRBV7-8

CDR3nt: TGTGCCACCAGTGCGGGGACCAAAAACATTCAGTACTTC
CDR3aa: CATSAGTKNIQYF
d_gene: NA
abundance: NA
j_gene: TRBJ2-4
len: 13
v_gene: TRBV24-1

CDR3nt: TGTGCCAGCAGTTCCGGGACTAGCGGGGGGCCCAGCACAGATACGCAGTATTTT
CDR3aa: CASSSGTSGGPSTDTQYF
d_gene: TRBD2
abundance: NA
j_gene: TRBJ2-3
len: 18
v_gene: TRBV6-5

CDR3nt: TGCAGTGCTAGAGAGGTAGCGGGGACGGATACGCAGTATTTT
CDR3aa: CSAREVAGTDTQYF
d_gene: TRBD2
abundance: NA
j_gene: TRBJ2-3
len: 14
v_gene: TRBV20-1

CDR3nt: TGCAGCGTTGAAGAGGGGACGGACACTGAAGCTTTCTTT
CDR3aa: CSVEEGTDTEAFF
d_gene: NA
abundance: NA
j_gene: TRBJ1-1
len: 13
v_gene: TRBV29-1

CDR3nt: TGTGCCAGCAGCACATACGGGACTAGCGGGGGCCTAATCACCGGGGAGCTGTTTTTT
CDR3aa: CASSTYGTSGGLITGELFF
d_gene: TRBD2
abundance: many
j_gene: TRBJ2-2
len: 19
v_gene: TRBV7-2

CDR3nt: TGTGCCAGCAGTTACTTGGGGGAAGAGACCCAGTACTTC
CDR3aa: CASSYLGEETQYF
d_gene: NA
abundance: NA
j_gene: TRBJ2-5
len: 13
v_gene: TRBV6-5

CDR3nt: TGCAGCGTTGAGTCCGAGACCTCCTACGAGCAGTACTTC
CDR3aa: CSVESETSYEQYF
d_gene: NA
abundance: NA
j_gene: TRBJ2-7
len: 13
v_gene: TRBV29-1

CDR3nt: TGCGCCAGCGGGGTGACTAGCAGGAATGAGCAGTTCTTC
CDR3aa: CASGVTSRNEQFF
d_gene: TRBD2
abundance: NA
j_gene: TRBJ2-1
len: 13
v_gene: TRBV4-1

CDR3nt: TGTGCCAGCAGTCCAAGTTGGGACAGCAATCAGCCCCAGCATTTT
CDR3aa: CASSPSWDSNQPQHF
d_gene: NA
abundance: few
j_gene: TRBJ1-5
len: 15
v_gene: TRBV12-3/TRBV12-4

CDR3nt: TGCAGTGCCAACGTCTTTGGTCGGCGGGGAGATACGCAGTATTTT
CDR3aa: CSANVFGRRGDTQYF
d_gene: NA
abundance: few
j_gene: TRBJ2-3
len: 15
v_gene: TRBV20-1

CDR3nt: TGCAGCGTTGACGAAGACGGAGTCTACAATGAGCAGTTCTTC
CDR3aa: CSVDEDGVYNEQFF
d_gene: NA
abundance: few
j_gene: TRBJ2-1
len: 14
v_gene: TRBV29-1

CDR3nt: TGTGCCAGCAGCTTGGCCGTAGCGGGGGGGTGGTCTGAGCAGTTCTTC
CDR3aa: CASSLAVAGGWSEQFF
d_gene: TRBD2
abundance: once
j_gene: TRBJ2-1
len: 16
v_gene: TRBV7-6

CDR3nt: TGTGCCAGCAGTTTATCGAGGACGGCTGAAGCGCAAGAGACCCAGTACTTC
CDR3aa: CASSLSRTAEAQETQYF
d_gene: NA
abundance: many
j_gene: TRBJ2-5
len: 17
v_gene: TRBV12-3/TRBV12-4